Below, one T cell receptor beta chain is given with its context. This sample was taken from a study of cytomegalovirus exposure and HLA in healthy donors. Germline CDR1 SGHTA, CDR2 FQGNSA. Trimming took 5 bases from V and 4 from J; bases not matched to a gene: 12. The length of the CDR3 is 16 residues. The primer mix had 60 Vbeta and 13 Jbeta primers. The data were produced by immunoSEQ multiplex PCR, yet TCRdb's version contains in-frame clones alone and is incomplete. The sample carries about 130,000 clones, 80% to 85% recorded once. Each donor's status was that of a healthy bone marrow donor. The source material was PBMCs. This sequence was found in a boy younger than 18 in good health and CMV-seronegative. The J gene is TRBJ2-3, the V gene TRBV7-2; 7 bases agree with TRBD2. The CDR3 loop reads CASSPGRGRRADTQYF. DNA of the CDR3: TGTGCCAGCAGCCCAGGGCGGGGGAGAAGGGCAGATACGCAGTATTTT. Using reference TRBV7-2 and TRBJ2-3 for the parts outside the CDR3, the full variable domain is GAGVSQSPSNKVTEKGKDVELRCDPISGHTALYWYRQSLGQGLEFLIYFQGNSAPDKSGLPSDRFSAERTGGSVSTLTIQRTQQEDSAVYLCASSPGRGRRADTQYFGPGTRLTVL.